This T cell receptor (beta chain) was profiled in a study of shared clonotypes between healthy human individuals. Study-wide context: The plates for each donor numbered three CD4 naive, three CD4 memory, two CD8 naive and one CD8 memory.

Regarding the study as a whole: Generation of non-shared clonotypes was less probable than generation of clonotypes shared by all four donors.

Both subsets, CD45RA+ naive and CD45RA-negative memory, were split from the CD4+ cells. As to this clone: Its matching antigen is unknown.

It was across several immunoSEQ plates that each subset's genomic DNA was evenly split. The repertoire was sequenced with immunoSEQ multiplex PCR; TCRdb's copy has only in-frame clones and lacks some. Here the sample spans about 1.4 million clones, roughly 96% being singletons. The V and J ends lost 4 bases and 7 bases, in that order; junction bases with no gene match: 6. CDR1 is SGHRS and CDR2 is YFSETQ in the germline V gene. This CDR3 is built from 14 residues. The chain combines TRBV5-1 with TRBJ2-2; 8 bases line up with TRBD2. The source of this sequence is a man aged 30-40 years in good health. Sequenced: naive CD4+ T cells sorted from blood. Subset described: CD45RA+ positively selected. CDR3 amino acids: CASSEGLAGGELFF. The CDR3 DNA follows: TGCGCCAGCAGCGAAGGACTAGCTGGCGGGGAGCTGTTTTTT.